The 30 T cell receptor beta chains below all came from one sample that was sequenced in a study of cytotoxic CD8 clonotypes in ibrutinib-treated CLL. Sequencing was performed with immunoSEQ multiplex PCR; in TCRdb, only in-frame clones are kept and a portion is missing. The sample contains more than 50,000 clones, roughly 50% of which appear only once. The starting material was PBMCs, obtained after 12 months of ibrutinib treatment. The receptors stem from a human donor with chronic lymphocytic leukemia.

The V call is TRBV6-1, the J call TRBJ1-2; D gene unclear. V was shortened by 0 bases and J by 4 bases, with 6 bases between the two germline ends. The germline V gene has CDR1 MNHNS and CDR2 SASEGT. This CDR3 has 13 amino acids. CDR3 protein: CASSEAPSYGYTF. The CDR3 DNA is TGTGCCAGCAGTGAAGCCCCCAGCTATGGCTACACCTTC.

This chain joins TRBV13 and TRBJ2-7, with D possibly TRBD1 on 6 matching bases. This CDR3 is built from 16 residues. Germline V CDR1 and CDR2: PRHDT, FYEKMQ (reference sequence). Trimming removed 0 bases at V and 2 bases at J, with 14 bases between. The CDR3 nucleotides are TGTGCCAGCAGCTTAGGTTCAGGGGTAGGAACCTACGAGCAGTACTTC. Translating gives CASSLGSGVGTYEQYF.

This clone was seen only a few times. The rearrangement links TRBV10-3 to TRBJ2-7; D might be TRBD2 (5 bases). V was clipped by 8 bases and J by 6 bases, with 17 bases between them. The length of the CDR3 is 13 residues. Germline-derived CDR1 and CDR2 are ENHRY and SYGVKD. The CDR3 coding sequence is TGTGCCATCGGGAAAACAGACGGAGGCGAGCAGTACTTC. This sequence encodes CAIGKTDGGEQYF.

This chain uses TRBV2 with TRBJ1-1, with no clear D. Trimming removed 11 bases from V and 2 bases from J, with 12 bases in between. Germline loops: CDR1 SNHLY, CDR2 FYNNEI. CDR3 length: 12 amino acids. CDR3 DNA: TGTGCCTCGGATAGGGCTAACACTGAAGCTTTCTTT. Encoded protein: CASDRANTEAFF.

V is TRBV5-1 and J is TRBJ2-2; 9 nucleotides match TRBD1. The V segment lost 4 bases and the J segment 4 bases; nucleotides outside the gene matches: 5. Germline CDR1 SGHRS, CDR2 YFSETQ. This CDR3 comprises 15 residues. CDR3 nucleotides: TGCGCCAGCAGCGGTGGGACAGGGACCACCGGGGAGCTGTTTTTT. Amino acid sequence: CASSGGTGTTGELFF.

In this sample, this clone turned up once. The chain combines TRBV6-6 with TRBJ1-6, with a weak D call TRBD1 (5 bases). Per the germline V gene, CDR1 is MNHNY and CDR2 is SVGAGI (reference sequence). The ends were cut back, 2 bases at V and 14 bases at J, with 19 bases in the middle. This CDR3 spans 15 amino acids. CDR3 nucleotide sequence: TGTGCCAGCAGTTACGGGGACCTGGCAGGGCCCGCCCTCCACTTT. Translated, it gives CASSYGDLAGPALHF.

The CDR3 DNA reads as TGTGCCAGCAGCGCGAGTCAGGGTGCAGATACGCAGTATTTT. It codes for CASSASQGADTQYF. The chain links TRBV9 to TRBJ2-3, with D perhaps TRBD1 (5 bases). CDR3 size: 14 residues. V was shortened by 3 bases and J by 4 bases, with 12 bases between the two germline ends. CDR1 and CDR2 from the germline V gene are SGDLS and YYNGEE.

The table lists this clone with a few counts. The chain has TRBV18 and TRBJ2-2; perhaps TRBD1 as D (6 bases). V was shortened by 3 bases and J by 5 bases, with 19 bases between the two germline ends. The germline V gene has CDR1 KGHSH and CDR2 LQKENI. The CDR3 sequence is 17 residues long. DNA for the CDR3: TGTGCCAGCTCACCGGGGGCCCGGGCCCCCCTGACCGGGGAGCTGTTTTTT. As protein: CASSPGARAPLTGELFF.

This clone was found a few times. The chain employs TRBV4-1 and TRBJ2-5; the D call may be TRBD1 or TRBD2 (5 bases each). The CDR3 is made up of 15 amino acids. Looked up from germline, CDR1 is MGHRA and CDR2 is YSYEKL. V was trimmed by 5 bases and J by 5 bases, leaving 18 bases between them. This CDR3 is CASSLLTGWRETQYF. As DNA, the CDR3 is TGCGCCAGCAGCTTGCTTACAGGCTGGAGGGAGACCCAGTACTTC.

The rearrangement uses TRBV10-2 and TRBJ2-5; the D gene is possibly TRBD1 (6 bases). Per germline, CDR1 WSHSY and CDR2 SAAADI. The CDR3 loop spans 12 amino acids. V was pared by 4 bases and J by 5 bases, with 8 bases between. CDR3 in amino acids: CASSARGETQYF. The CDR3 coding sequence is TGCGCCAGCAGTGCCAGGGGTGAGACCCAGTACTTC.

The chain has TRBV28 and TRBJ1-5, with a weak D call TRBD1 (6 bases). The CDR3 has 13 residues. Germline V gene lookup returns CDR1 MDHEN and CDR2 SYDVKM. V was shortened by 4 bases and J by 5 bases, with 9 bases between the two germline ends. The CDR3: CASSSDRYQPQHF. The CDR3 nucleotides read TGTGCCAGCAGTTCAGACAGGTATCAGCCCCAGCATTTT.

This clone was detected once. The chain joins TRBV7-8 to TRBJ2-5; D is unresolved. Germline V lookup: CDR1 SGHVS, CDR2 FQNEAQ. The CDR3 runs to 12 residues. V lost 1 base and J lost 2, with 2 bases in between. The CDR3 DNA reads as TGTGCCAGCAGCTTAGATCAAGAGACCCAGTACTTC. Its protein product is CASSLDQETQYF.

The chain recombines TRBV18 with TRBJ2-7, with TRBD2 matching over 8 bases. The germline V gene has CDR1 KGHSH and CDR2 LQKENI. V lost 1 base and J lost 4; bases outside the gene matches: 0. The CDR3 length is 13 residues. The CDR3 DNA follows: TGTGCCAGCTCACCACTAGCGGGGTACGAGCAGTACTTC. As protein: CASSPLAGYEQYF.

Only a few counts were recorded for this clone. The V and J genes are TRBV18 and TRBJ1-4; D gene unclear. The V gene's germline CDR1 is KGHSH and CDR2 LQKENI. The CDR3 is 14 residues long. V dropped 2 bases and J dropped 6 bases, with 10 bases sitting between them. The chain's CDR3 is CASSPRGRDEKLFF. The DNA for the CDR3 is TGTGCCAGCTCACCAAGAGGGAGGGATGAAAAACTGTTTTTT.

This clone has only a few counts. The genes are TRBV18 and TRBJ2-5; perhaps TRBD1 as D (6 bases). There are 15 residues in the CDR3. In germline, CDR1 is KGHSH, CDR2 LQKENI. V gave up 3 bases and J gave up 4 bases, with 15 bases separating them. Written as DNA, the CDR3 is TGTGCCAGCTCACCCAACAGGGTCCGTGCAGAGACCCAGTACTTC. Translated: CASSPNRVRAETQYF. Drawing the rest from reference TRBV18 and TRBJ2-5, the complete variable domain is NAGVMQNPRHLVRRRGQEARLRCSPMKGHSHVYWYRQLPEEGLKFMVYLQKENIIDESGMPKERFSAEFPKEGPSILRIQQVVRGDSAAYFCASSPNRVRAETQYFGPGTRLLVL.

This clone was observed once. V and J are TRBV19 and TRBJ2-7, with TRBD2 identical over 7 bases. CDR1 and CDR2 from the germline V gene are LNHDA and SQIVND (reference sequence). There are 16 residues in the CDR3. V gave up 6 bases and J gave up 6 bases; unmatched junction bases: 17. CDR3 residues: CASSHHSVAGVREQYF. The CDR3 DNA reads TGTGCCAGTAGCCATCACTCGGTGGCGGGAGTTCGCGAGCAGTACTTC.

The chain uses TRBV11-2 and TRBJ1-2; D uncertain. V shed 1 base and J shed 4 bases, with 10 bases lying between them. Germline-derived CDR1 and CDR2 are SGHAT and FQNNGV. The CDR3 is 14 amino acids. CDR3 bases: TGTGCCAGCAGCTTAGCGGGCAGCTCCTATGGCTACACCTTC. As protein: CASSLAGSSYGYTF.

This clone was recorded once. A read error is the likely source, as a far larger clone sits one nucleotide away. The genes are TRBV14 and TRBJ2-3; 9 bases are a match to TRBD1. Trimming took 4 bases from V and 1 from J; bases not matched to a gene: 3. The CDR3 sequence is 15 residues long. Looked up from germline, CDR1 is SGHDN and CDR2 is FVKESK. The DNA of the CDR3 is TGTGCCAGCAGCCCACGGACAGGGGGCACAGATACGCAGTATTTT. This encodes CASSPRTGGTDTQYF. The variable domain in full, with the rest retrieved from reference TRBV14 and TRBJ2-3, is EAGVTQFPSHSVIEKGQTVTLRCDPISGHDNLYWYRRVMGKEIKFLLHFVKESKQDESGMPNNRFLAERTGGTYSTLKVQPAELEDSGVYFCASSPRTGGTDTQYFGPGTRLTVL.

The rearrangement joins TRBV7-9 to TRBJ1-5, with D uncertain. CDR3 size: 15 residues. Trimming left V 5 bases short and J 2 bases short, with 13 bases between. The germline gives CDR1 SEHNR, CDR2 FQNEAQ (reference sequence). CDR3 DNA: TGTGCCAGCAGCAAAGCGGGGTTTGGCAATCAGCCCCAGCATTTT. It specifies CASSKAGFGNQPQHF.

This chain uses TRBV28 with TRBJ1-4; 9 bases are a match to TRBD1. Trimming removed 5 bases from V and 8 bases from J; junction bases left unmatched: 9. The CDR3 spans 15 residues. From germline, CDR1 is MDHEN and CDR2 SYDVKM. The CDR3 DNA is TGTGCCAGCAGTACTGCACAGGGGGCCGGGGAAAAACTGTTTTTT. Protein product: CASSTAQGAGEKLFF.

The rearrangement uses TRBV5-1 and TRBJ2-1; D is unresolved. Germline CDR1 SGHRS, CDR2 YFSETQ. V shed 8 bases and J shed 0 bases, with 12 bases lying between them. The CDR3 has 14 amino acids. The CDR3 DNA sequence: TGCGCCAGTACTGTGGACGGCTCCTACAATGAGCAGTTCTTC. It is translated as CASTVDGSYNEQFF. Complete variable domain (other parts from reference TRBV5-1 and TRBJ2-1): KAGVTQTPRYLIKTRGQQVTLSCSPISGHRSVSWYQQTPGQGLQFLFEYFSETQRNKGNFPGRFSGRQFSNSRSEMNVSTLELGDSALYLCASTVDGSYNEQFFGPGTRLTVL.

The chain couples TRBV28 to TRBJ1-2, with TRBD1 as a possible D gene (5 bases). The CDR3 totals 14 residues. CDR1 is MDHEN and CDR2 is SYDVKM in the germline V gene. The V and J ends lost 7 bases and 6 bases respectively, with 18 bases between them. In DNA, the CDR3 is TGTGCCAGCACCAGGGTTAGGGAGGCGGATGGCTACACCTTC. Protein sequence: CASTRVREADGYTF.

V gene TRBV5-1 combines with J gene TRBJ2-3; D perhaps matches TRBD1 (6 bases). The CDR3 runs 16 residues. Germline lookup yields CDR1 SGHRS and CDR2 YFSETQ. V shed 0 bases and J shed 1 base, with 12 bases lying between them. The CDR3 nucleotides read TGCGCCAGCAGCTTGGACAGGGCGGGTGGCACAGATACGCAGTATTTT. Its protein is CASSLDRAGGTDTQYF.

This clone turned up a few times. The chain combines TRBV6-5 with TRBJ2-7; 7 nucleotides agree with TRBD1. The CDR3 consists of 15 residues. Germline-derived CDR1 and CDR2 are MNHEY and SVGAGI. J was trimmed by 4 bases and V by 5 bases; bases with no gene match: 11. The CDR3 DNA reads as TGTGCCAGCAGTCCCCGACAGGGAATGTTGTACGAGCAGTACTTC. The encoded protein is CASSPRQGMLYEQYF.

The rearrangement links TRBV6-1 to TRBJ2-5; D is uncertain. The germline gives CDR1 MNHNS, CDR2 SASEGT. V shed 4 bases and J shed 5 bases, with 2 bases lying between them. The CDR3 is made up of 10 amino acids. CDR3 sequence reads: CASSGETQYF. CDR3 in DNA: TGTGCCAGCAGTGGGGAGACCCAGTACTTC.

This clone was seen only a few times. The chain is built from TRBV14 and TRBJ1-4; no firm D call. Germline V gene sequence: CDR1 SGHDN, CDR2 FVKESK. Trimming removed 0 bases from V and 8 bases from J, with 13 bases in between. The CDR3 contains 15 residues. In DNA form, the CDR3 reads TGTGCCAGCAGCCAAGAGTTGATTTCGCGGGAAAAACTGTTTTTT. It translates to CASSQELISREKLFF.

The chain employs TRBV30 and TRBJ1-2, with 8 nucleotides matching TRBD1. The CDR3 runs 14 residues. Germline CDR1 and CDR2: GTSNPN and SVGIG (reference sequence). V trimming: 5 bases; J trimming: 4 bases; junction bases outside the gene matches: 9. Here the CDR3 reads CAWGRTGTSYGYTF. Here the CDR3 DNA reads TGTGCCTGGGGCAGGACAGGGACCTCCTATGGCTACACCTTC.

The chain has TRBV6-1 and TRBJ2-5; 9 bases agree with TRBD1. V dropped 2 bases and J dropped 5; count of bases not matched to a gene: 15. Per the germline V gene, CDR1 is MNHNS and CDR2 is SASEGT. CDR3 length: 18 residues. This chain's CDR3 is CASSEKKVGTGFIETQYF. The CDR3 DNA reads as TGTGCCAGCAGTGAAAAAAAGGTTGGGACAGGGTTTATTGAGACCCAGTACTTC.

V gene TRBV6-1 combines with J gene TRBJ2-1; TRBD1 agrees at 9 bases. Germline values: CDR1 MNHNS, CDR2 SASEGT. This CDR3 spans 15 amino acids. V dropped 0 bases and J dropped 12; count of bases not matched to a gene: 9. CDR3 region: CASSEAVLPGQGQFF. In DNA, the CDR3 is TGTGCCAGCAGTGAAGCGGTCCTACCGGGACAGGGGCAGTTCTTC.

In its sample, this clone was seen many times. V gene TRBV5-1 combines with J gene TRBJ1-2; 7 positions agree with TRBD1. Germline values: CDR1 SGHRS, CDR2 YFSETQ. The CDR3 is 15 residues long. J lost 6 bases, V lost 0 bases, and 8 bases had no gene match. CDR3 DNA sequence: TGCGCCAGCAGCTTGGAGACAGGGTGGGGCAATGGCTACACCTTC. Its protein product is CASSLETGWGNGYTF.